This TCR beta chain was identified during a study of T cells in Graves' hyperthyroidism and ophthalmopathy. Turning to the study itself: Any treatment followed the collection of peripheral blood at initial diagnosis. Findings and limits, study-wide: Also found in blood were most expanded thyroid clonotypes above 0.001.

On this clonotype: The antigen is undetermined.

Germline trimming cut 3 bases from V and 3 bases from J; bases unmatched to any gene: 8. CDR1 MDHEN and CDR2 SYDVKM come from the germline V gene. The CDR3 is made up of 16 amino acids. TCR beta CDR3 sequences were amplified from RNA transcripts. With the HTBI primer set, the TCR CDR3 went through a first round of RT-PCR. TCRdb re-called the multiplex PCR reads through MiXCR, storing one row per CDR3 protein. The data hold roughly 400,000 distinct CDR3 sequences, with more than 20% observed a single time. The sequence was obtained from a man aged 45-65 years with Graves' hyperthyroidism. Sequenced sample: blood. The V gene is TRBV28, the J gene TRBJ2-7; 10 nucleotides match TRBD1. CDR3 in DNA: TGTGCCAGCAGTTTCCCCCCGGGACAGGGGATCTACGAGCAGTACTTC. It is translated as CASSFPPGQGIYEQYF.